A single sample gave rise to the 10 T cell receptor beta chains below, sequenced in a study of blood T cell repertoires in COVID-19 (dated by TCRdb to about 2020). The library relied on the immunoSEQ multiplex PCR assay. TCRdb's version of the immuneACCESS table is confined to in-frame rearrangements and falls short of the full clone set. An unresolved V gene accounts for under half of the shortfall where checked; the remainder is of unknown origin. Here the sample has some 110,000 clones; 92% occur a single time. Of the sample, around 2% is held by the ten largest clones. The sample taken for sequencing was peripheral blood. The receptors come from a man aged 50 to 59 with COVID-19, enrolled during active disease.

The chain employs TRBV19 and TRBJ2-1, with TRBD2 identical over 8 bases. The trim removed 5 bases at V and 4 bases at J, leaving 13 bases unmatched. Germline lookup yields CDR1 LNHDA and CDR2 SQIVND (reference sequence). CDR3 length equals 17 residues. The CDR3 nucleotides are TGTGCCAGTAGTCCCATCCTAGCGGGCCTGCAATACAATGAGCAGTTCTTC. Translated, it gives CASSPILAGLQYNEQFF.

Only a few counts were recorded for this clone. The chain uses TRBV30 and TRBJ2-2; unclear D gene. V shed 0 bases and J shed 4 bases, with 3 bases lying between them. The CDR3 consists of 12 residues. CDR1 and CDR2 from the germline V gene are GTSNPN and SVGIG (reference sequence). CDR3 bases: TGTGCCTGGAGTGTTAGCACCGGGGAGCTGTTTTTT. Translation: CAWSVSTGELFF.

The chain recombines TRBV19 with TRBJ2-7; TRBD2 is a possible D gene (6 bases). V shed 3 bases and J shed 3 bases, with 9 bases lying between them. Germline loops: CDR1 LNHDA, CDR2 SQIVND (reference sequence). The CDR3 length is 13 residues. CDR3 nucleotides: TGTGCCAGTAGTATGAGTAGCGGCTACGAGCAGTACTTC. It yields the protein CASSMSSGYEQYF.

This chain links TRBV28 with TRBJ1-2; no clear D. Trimming shortened V by 6 bases and J by 3 bases, and 8 bases separated the two germline ends. The CDR3 runs 12 residues. Germline V gene data show CDR1 as MDHEN and CDR2 as SYDVKM. CDR3 bases: TGTGCCAGCAGCTCAGCGGACTATGGCTACACCTTC. Translated, it gives CASSSADYGYTF.

The rearrangement uses TRBV4-3 and TRBJ2-5; 7 nucleotides align to TRBD1. Trimming cost V 3 bases and J 5 bases; bases outside gene matches: 6. CDR3 size: 14 residues. Germline values: CDR1 LGHNA, CDR2 YSLEER. The CDR3: CASSQMTGSETQYF. As DNA, the CDR3 is TGCGCCAGCAGCCAGATGACAGGGAGCGAGACCCAGTACTTC.

The CDR3 DNA sequence: TGCGCCAGCAGCCCTGGGACAGGGGGACCTTCGGGGGAAAAACTGTTTTTT. Translating gives CASSPGTGGPSGEKLFF. The V and J genes are TRBV4-1 and TRBJ1-4, with 11 bases aligning to TRBD1. This CDR3 spans 17 amino acids. V gave up 4 bases and J gave up 8 bases; unmatched junction bases: 12. Germline V gives CDR1 MGHRA, CDR2 YSYEKL.

The gene calls are TRBV5-6 and TRBJ2-7; maybe TRBD2 (6 bases). V was clipped by 2 bases and J by 0 bases, with 9 bases between them. The CDR3 totals 14 residues. Germline CDR1 reads SGHDT; CDR2 reads YYEEEE. In DNA form, the CDR3 reads TGTGCCAGCAGCTTTAGCGGTAGCTCCTACGAGCAGTACGTC. It translates to CASSFSGSSYEQYV.

This rearrangement joins TRBV9 to TRBJ2-5; TRBD2 aligns across 7 bases. The trim removed 2 bases at V and 2 bases at J, leaving 6 bases unmatched. This CDR3 has 15 residues. Germline CDR1 reads SGDLS; CDR2 reads YYNGEE. The CDR3 spells CASSVWGGSQETQYF. The DNA of the CDR3 is TGTGCCAGCAGCGTGTGGGGAGGGAGTCAAGAGACCCAGTACTTC. The complete variable domain, with remaining parts taken from reference TRBV9 and TRBJ2-5, reads DSGVTQTPKHLITATGQRVTLRCSPRSGDLSVYWYQQSLDQGLQFLIQYYNGEERAKGNILERFSAQQFPDLHSELNLSSLELGDSALYFCASSVWGGSQETQYFGPGTRLLVL.

CDR3 amino acids: CASSLDRGHSGYTF. In nucleotides, the CDR3 is TGTGCCAGCAGCTTGGACAGGGGCCACTCTGGCTACACCTTC. The chain employs TRBV7-9 and TRBJ1-2; 9 nucleotides align to TRBD1. Germline CDR1 and CDR2: SEHNR and FQNEAQ (reference sequence). CDR3 length equals 14 residues. V shed 3 bases and J 7 bases; nucleotides not matched to a gene: 6.

This chain joins TRBV6-2 or TRBV6-3 and TRBJ2-7, with a tentative D call TRBD1 (6 bases). This CDR3 is built from 14 residues. Trimming stripped 6 bases from V and 5 bases from J, with 17 bases between. Germline CDR1 and CDR2: MNHEY and SVGEGT. Here the CDR3 DNA reads TGTGCCAGCAGCCCACAACATCCAGGGGACGAGCAGTACTTC. It codes for CASSPQHPGDEQYF.